The clone carrying this T cell receptor (beta chain) was recorded many times. Genomic DNA provided the template from which TCR beta VDJ and CDR3 profiles were obtained. In TCRdb, the reads were re-called with MiXCR into one record per CDR3 protein. Altogether a few hundred thousand distinct CDR3 sequences are present, approximately 33% being singletons, with the ten largest covering 0.8% to 0.85%. Patients selected for sequencing had displayed CD8+CD57+ cell expansion by flow cytometry. This sample was taken from a study of CD8+CD57+ T cells in acquired aplastic anemia. CDR1 and CDR2 (germline): LNHDA, SQIVND (reference sequence). V gave up 2 bases and J gave up 0 bases, with 10 bases separating them. CDR3 size: 15 residues.

The chain uses TRBV19 and TRBJ1-1; D unclear. The sequence was collected from a human donor with aplastic anemia. The sequenced material came from sorted CD4+, CD8+, or CD8+CD57+ T cells (not recorded which) from PBMCs. The CDR3 spells CASSIIRPMNTEAFF. CDR3 bases: TGTGCCAGTAGTATAATAAGACCTATGAACACTGAAGCTTTCTTT.